This T cell receptor (beta chain) stems from a study of resident and recirculating memory T cells in vitiligo (dated by TCRdb to between 2018 and 2020). Looking at the study overall: For TCR beta sequencing, each of a few stable vitiligo patients provided PBMCs and epidermis from shave biopsies taken at two lesional sites and two nonlesional sites. The human TCR beta sequencing tested whether specific clones in lesional vitiligo skin differed from clones in nonlesional skin and blood. Without cell sorting, samples were homogenized immediately before genomic DNA was extracted using the Qiagen DNeasy Blood & Tissue Kit. Overall results and qualifications from the work: Even within a single patient, overlap and correlation analysis found no significant repertoire overlap between any biopsies apart from each lesion compared with itself. No single dominant TCR clone was found, and clonality differed from one vitiligo lesion to another. Because TCR sequences were not shared across biopsy sites or across patients, the findings suggest that different lesions are infiltrated by different T cell clones, a pattern described as private specificity. Future mechanistic studies are needed so that the relative contributions of the lesion-infiltrating T cell clones and of human Trm versus Tcm pools can be evaluated.

The immunoSEQ hsTCRB kit was used to amplify TCR beta chains from the genomic DNA. The immunoSEQ service ran the sequencing of the TCR beta libraries on an Illumina MiSeq instrument. In the original analysis: Analysis of the repertoire data was performed with the immunoSEQ Analyzer. TCRdb stores this immuneACCESS table with in-frame sequences only. Part of the clones is absent; in the studies checked, under half of the shortfall reflects unresolved V genes, and no reason is known for the rest. V, J and clone size are taken as reported in that table, and D and trimming were inferred from the DNA itself. The sample yields approximately 69,000 clones; approximately 90% were counted once. Around 4.7% of the sample is held by the ten biggest clonotypes. Stable vitiligo was defined as no change in lesions over the previous 6 months. To count as stable, patients also needed to show no confetti depigmentation, which is a clinical sign of active vitiligo. Patients who had been treated within the previous three months were excluded. Ficoll density gradient centrifugation was used to isolate PBMCs from heparinized blood, after which the PBMCs were flash-frozen.

The CDR3 contains 14 residues, cysteine and phenylalanine counted. Only CDR3 DNA remains: 42 bases, in frame from the first base. Reading the germline V gene gives CDR1 SGHVS and CDR2 FNYEAQ. V is pared back by 3 bases and J by 0 bases, with 8 bases lying between the germline termini. This clone was detected only once. Its binding antigen is unknown. Base qualities are not provided; no much larger clone lies one nucleotide away. Rearrangement joined TRBV7-6 to TRBJ2-5; TRBD2 might be the D gene, on 6 matching bases. This TCR was sampled from a male donor with vitiligo. Sequencing was performed on blood. The CDR3 region has the sequence CASSLLADQETQYF. The nucleotide sequence reads as follows: TGTGCCAGCAGCTTGTTAGCGGACCAAGAGACCCAGTACTTC.